This T cell receptor (beta chain) stems from a study of T cell changes during pregnancy in multiple sclerosis. This clone was detected a few times. Profiling relied on immunoSEQ multiplex PCR, and the TCRdb table lists in-frame clones only, not all of them. The profile shows tens of thousands of clones, almost 95% of them singletons. This sample comprised CD8+ T cells from peripheral blood mononuclear cells, obtained in the third trimester of pregnancy. This TCR derives from a female donor in good health, enrolled as a control in a pregnancy study.

The CDR3 region is CASSQSRERGSTDTQYF. The CDR3 DNA follows: TGCGCCAGCAGCCAATCTCGGGAGCGGGGAAGCACAGATACGCAGTATTTT. The chain uses TRBV4-3 and TRBJ2-3; TRBD2 matches 7 bases. The CDR3 covers 17 residues. Germline values: CDR1 LGHNA, CDR2 YSLEER. Unmatched junction bases numbered 8, after V lost 2 bases and J lost 0 bases.